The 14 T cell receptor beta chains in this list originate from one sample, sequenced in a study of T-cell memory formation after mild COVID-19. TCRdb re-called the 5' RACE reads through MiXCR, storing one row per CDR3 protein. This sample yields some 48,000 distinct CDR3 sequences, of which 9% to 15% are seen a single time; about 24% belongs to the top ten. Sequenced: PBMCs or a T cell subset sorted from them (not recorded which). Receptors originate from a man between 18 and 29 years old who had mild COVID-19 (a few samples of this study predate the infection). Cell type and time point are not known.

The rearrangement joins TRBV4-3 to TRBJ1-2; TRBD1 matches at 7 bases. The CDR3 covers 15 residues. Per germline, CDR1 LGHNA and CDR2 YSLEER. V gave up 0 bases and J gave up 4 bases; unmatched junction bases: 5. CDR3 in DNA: TGCGCCAGCAGCCAAGATTCGGGACAGCTCTATGGCTACACCTTC. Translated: CASSQDSGQLYGYTF.

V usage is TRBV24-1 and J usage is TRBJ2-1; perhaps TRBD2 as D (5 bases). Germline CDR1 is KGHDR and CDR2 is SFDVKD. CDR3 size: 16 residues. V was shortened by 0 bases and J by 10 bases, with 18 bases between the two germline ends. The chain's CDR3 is CATSDLAEYGGGEQFF. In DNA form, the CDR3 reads TGTGCCACCAGTGATTTGGCCGAATATGGAGGCGGCGAGCAGTTCTTC.

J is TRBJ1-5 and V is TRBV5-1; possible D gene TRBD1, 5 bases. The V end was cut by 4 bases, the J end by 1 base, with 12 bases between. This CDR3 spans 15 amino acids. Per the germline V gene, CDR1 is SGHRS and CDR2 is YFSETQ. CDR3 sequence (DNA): TGCGCCAGCAGCGCGTTTTGGGGCAGCAATCAGCCCCAGCATTTT. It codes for CASSAFWGSNQPQHF.

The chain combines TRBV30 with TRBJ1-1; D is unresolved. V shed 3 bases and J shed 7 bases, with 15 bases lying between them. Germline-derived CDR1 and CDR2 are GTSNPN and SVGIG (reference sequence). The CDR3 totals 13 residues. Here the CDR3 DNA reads TGTGCCTGGAGCCCCCCGGGCCAGATTGAAGCTTTCTTT. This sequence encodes CAWSPPGQIEAFF.

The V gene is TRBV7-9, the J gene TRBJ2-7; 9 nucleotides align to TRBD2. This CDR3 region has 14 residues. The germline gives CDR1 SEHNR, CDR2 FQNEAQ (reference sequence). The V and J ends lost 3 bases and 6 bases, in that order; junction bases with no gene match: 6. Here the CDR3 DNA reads TGTGCCAGCAGCTTCGGCGGGGGGGCCTCCGAGCAGTACGTC. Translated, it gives CASSFGGGASEQYV.

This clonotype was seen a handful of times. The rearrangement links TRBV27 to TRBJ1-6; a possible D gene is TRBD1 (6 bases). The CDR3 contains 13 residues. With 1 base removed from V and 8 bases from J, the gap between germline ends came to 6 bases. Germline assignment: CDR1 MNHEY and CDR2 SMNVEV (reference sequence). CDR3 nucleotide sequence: TGTGCCAGCAGTTTATACAGGGATTCACCCCTCCACTTT. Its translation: CASSLYRDSPLHF.

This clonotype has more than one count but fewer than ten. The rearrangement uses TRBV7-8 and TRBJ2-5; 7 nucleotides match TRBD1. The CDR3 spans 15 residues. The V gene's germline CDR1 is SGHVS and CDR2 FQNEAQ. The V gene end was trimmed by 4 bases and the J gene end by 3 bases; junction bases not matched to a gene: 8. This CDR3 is CASSSSRGYEETQYF. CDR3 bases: TGTGCCAGCAGCTCCAGCAGGGGGTATGAAGAGACCCAGTACTTC.

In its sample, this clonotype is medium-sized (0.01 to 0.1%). CDR3 in amino acids: CASRPDSYGELFF. The CDR3 DNA follows: TGCGCCAGCAGACCAGACTCCTACGGGGAGCTGTTTTTT. The chain is built from TRBV4-1 and TRBJ2-2; the D is unclear. This CDR3 region has 13 residues. Germline V gene lookup returns CDR1 MGHRA and CDR2 YSYEKL. V lost 6 bases to trimming and J lost 7 bases, with 12 bases between them.

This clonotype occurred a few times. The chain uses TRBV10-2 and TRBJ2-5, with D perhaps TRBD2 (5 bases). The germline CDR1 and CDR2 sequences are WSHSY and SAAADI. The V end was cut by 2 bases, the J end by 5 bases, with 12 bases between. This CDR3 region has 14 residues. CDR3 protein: CASSERGAWETQYF. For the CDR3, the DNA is TGCGCCAGCAGTGAGCGGGGAGCATGGGAGACCCAGTACTTC.

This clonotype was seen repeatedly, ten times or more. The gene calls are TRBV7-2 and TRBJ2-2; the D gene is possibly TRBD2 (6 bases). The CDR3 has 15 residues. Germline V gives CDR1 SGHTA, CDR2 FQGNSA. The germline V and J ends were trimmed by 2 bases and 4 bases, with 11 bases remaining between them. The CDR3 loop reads CASSLSTSSTGELFF. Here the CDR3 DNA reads TGTGCCAGCAGCTTAAGTACTAGCAGCACCGGGGAGCTGTTTTTT.

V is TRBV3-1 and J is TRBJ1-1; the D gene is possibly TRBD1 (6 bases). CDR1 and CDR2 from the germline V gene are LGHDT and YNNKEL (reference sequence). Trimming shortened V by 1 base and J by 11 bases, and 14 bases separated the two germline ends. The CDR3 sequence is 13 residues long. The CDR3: CASSQAHGGHAFF. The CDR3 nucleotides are TGTGCCAGCAGCCAAGCCCACGGGGGCCACGCTTTCTTT.

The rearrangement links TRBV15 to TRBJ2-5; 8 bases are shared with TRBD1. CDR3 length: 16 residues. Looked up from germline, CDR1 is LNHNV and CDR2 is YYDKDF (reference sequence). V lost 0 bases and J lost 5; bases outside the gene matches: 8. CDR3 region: CATSRDSGGAGETQYF. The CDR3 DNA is TGTGCCACCAGCAGAGATTCAGGGGGCGCCGGGGAGACCCAGTACTTC.

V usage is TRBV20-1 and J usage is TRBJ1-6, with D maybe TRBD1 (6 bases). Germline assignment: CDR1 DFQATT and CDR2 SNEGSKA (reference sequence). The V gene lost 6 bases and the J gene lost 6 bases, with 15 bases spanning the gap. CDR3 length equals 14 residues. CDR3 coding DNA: TGCAGTGCCTTCGGAACAGGGCTTAATTCACCCCTCCACTTT. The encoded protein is CSAFGTGLNSPLHF.

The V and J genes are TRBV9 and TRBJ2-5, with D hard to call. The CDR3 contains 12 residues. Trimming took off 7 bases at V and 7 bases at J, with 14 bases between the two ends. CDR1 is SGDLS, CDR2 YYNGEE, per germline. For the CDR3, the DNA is TGTGCCAGCGGACCTCGATCCGGGACCCAGTACTTC. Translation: CASGPRSGTQYF.